This is a list of T cell receptor beta chains from one sample in a study of radiotherapy plus CTLA-4 blockade in lung cancer. Produced via immunoSEQ multiplex PCR; TCRdb's table is partial and in-frame only. The sample includes 55,000 to 65,000 clones, approximately 79% of them seen just once. The sequences come from peripheral blood, collected from a patient treated with radiotherapy plus ipilimumab. These receptors were taken from a human donor with non-small cell lung cancer who had a complete response to radiotherapy plus ipilimumab. Each CDR3 is given with its conserved first and last residue. A row's size may be missing; if present it is once, few, many or a size class.

J | size | V | CDR3
- | - | TRBV7-9 | CASSPPGQGPYEQYF
TRBJ2-2 | - | TRBV2 | CASTGQGDTGELFF
TRBJ1-4 | few | TRBV18 | CASSPTVPGGEKLFF
TRBJ2-1 | - | TRBV12-5 | CASGPGYNEQFF
TRBJ1-1 | - | TRBV13 | CASSRQGNLNTEAFF
TRBJ1-2 | - | TRBV28 | CASSPPQGRGGYTF
TRBJ2-1 | - | TRBV5-1 | CASGLAQYNEQFF
TRBJ2-7 | - | TRBV7-2 | CASSLVRAQDEQYF
TRBJ2-2 | - | TRBV11-2 | CASSFSTSGYAGELFF
TRBJ2-7 | - | TRBV6-5 | CASSRERQGAYEQYF
TRBJ1-1 | few | TRBV6-1 | CASSRGFEAFF
TRBJ1-1 | - | TRBV2 | CASSERQMNTEAFF
TRBJ2-2 | few | TRBV6-4 | CASSPRQLAGATTGELFF
TRBJ2-2 | - | TRBV6-1 | CASFRGNTGELFF
TRBJ1-4 | - | TRBV12-5 | CASGLVSSELWEKLFF
TRBJ1-2 | - | TRBV30 | CAWKEGTASGGYTF
TRBJ1-2 | - | TRBV28 | CASRLSGGPGYTF
TRBJ1-1 | - | TRBV18 | CASSPPSRSNTEAFF
TRBJ2-3 | - | TRBV28 | CASSTRTSGVTDTQYF
TRBJ2-7 | - | TRBV6-5 | CASRGQDYYEQYF
TRBJ2-7 | - | TRBV10-2 | CASSISGDSYEQYF
TRBJ1-1 | - | TRBV6-5 | CASSYSRFGNTEAFF
TRBJ1-2 | - | TRBV9 | CASSVGGAGGYTF
TRBJ1-1 | - | TRBV29-1 | CSGGDEAFF
TRBJ2-5 | - | TRBV4-3 | CASSQDSPLLAGGLETQYF
TRBJ2-5 | once | TRBV30 | CAWSFGRGQETQYF
TRBJ2-5 | - | TRBV7-7 | CASSRRGDRQETQYF
TRBJ2-1 | once | TRBV4-1 | CASSQKFVGGTGYNEQFF